This T cell receptor beta chain emerged from a study of blood T cell repertoires in COVID-19. Across the whole study: Acute and convalescent COVID-19 samples came from the United States, Italy and Spain. T cells, B-cell-depleted T cells, or PBMCs supplied cDNA or gDNA.

TCRdb's copy holds only in-frame clones and misses some; the assay was immunoSEQ multiplex PCR. The sample has about 200,000 clones, roughly 80% seen once. Trimming at V came to 5 bases and at J to 4 bases, leaving 5 bases not matched to a gene. This CDR3 contains 14 residues. From germline, CDR1 is SGHTA and CDR2 FQGNSA. This sequence was found in a human donor in a cohort sampled during active COVID-19. The specimen sequenced was peripheral blood. This chain connects TRBV7-2 to TRBJ1-2; 9 bases line up with TRBD1. The CDR3 nucleotides read TGTGCCAGCAGCCCGGGACAGGGTGGCTATGGCTACACCTTC. The encoded protein is CASSPGQGGYGYTF. Together with reference TRBV7-2 and TRBJ1-2, the CDR3 gives the full variable domain: GAGVSQSPSNKVTEKGKDVELRCDPISGHTALYWYRQSLGQGLEFLIYFQGNSAPDKSGLPSDRFSAERTGGSVSTLTIQRTQQEDSAVYLCASSPGQGGYGYTFGSGTRLTVV.